The next 27 T cell receptor beta chains were all read from a single sample in a study of blood T cell repertoires in COVID-19. The assay was immunoSEQ multiplex PCR, and TCRdb's table has in-frame clones only and misses some. The table lists 50,000 to 60,000 clones, approximately 82% of them singletons. Sequencing was done on a sample of peripheral blood. The source of these receptors is a human donor in a cohort sampled during active or convalescent COVID-19.

The rearrangement links TRBV5-1 to TRBJ1-4; D perhaps matches TRBD1 (6 bases). Germline CDR1 reads SGHRS; CDR2 reads YFSETQ. This CDR3 is built from 15 residues. Trimming removed 0 bases from V and 3 bases from J, with 9 bases in between. For the CDR3, the DNA is TGCGCCAGCAGCTTGGCCAGGGGCGCTAATGAAAAACTGTTTTTT. This gives the protein CASSLARGANEKLFF.

The V gene is TRBV19, the J gene TRBJ2-7; 10 positions match TRBD1. This CDR3 is built from 15 residues. With V trimmed by 5 bases and J by 2 bases, 6 bases remained unmatched. Germline V gives CDR1 LNHDA, CDR2 SQIVND (reference sequence). The CDR3 DNA reads TGTGCCAGTAGTCCCGCTGGGACAGGGGCCTACGAGCAGTACTTC. The encoded protein is CASSPAGTGAYEQYF.

This clone has just a few counts. J is TRBJ1-5 and V is TRBV3-1 (or the pseudogene TRBV3-2); possible D gene TRBD1, 5 bases. The CDR3 sequence is 16 residues long. Per germline, CDR1 LGHDT and CDR2 YNNKEL (reference sequence). Trimming removed 0 bases at V and 2 bases at J, with 11 bases between. CDR3: CASSQDARGGNQPQHF. CDR3 nucleotides: TGTGCCAGCAGCCAAGATGCTCGGGGGGGCAATCAGCCCCAGCATTTT.

The CDR3 DNA sequence: TGCGCCAGCAGCCAACCGACAGGGGGCTGGACCGGGGAGCTGTTTTTT. Its protein is CASSQPTGGWTGELFF. The gene calls are TRBV4-3 and TRBJ2-2, with 10 bases that match TRBD1. The CDR3 runs 16 residues. Germline CDR1 and CDR2: LGHNA and YSLEER. The V gene end was trimmed by 2 bases and the J gene end by 5 bases; junction bases not matched to a gene: 5.

This chain links TRBV19 with TRBJ2-5, with 9 positions matching TRBD2. The CDR3 has 14 residues. Germline-derived CDR1 and CDR2 are LNHDA and SQIVND (reference sequence). V shed 7 bases, J shed 2 bases, and the junction held 5 bases outside the gene matches. CDR3 in amino acids: CASTAGGPQETQYF. The CDR3 DNA follows: TGTGCCAGTACGGCGGGGGGGCCGCAAGAGACCCAGTACTTC. Full variable domain (remainder filled in from reference TRBV19 and TRBJ2-5): DGGITQSPKYLFRKEGQNVTLSCEQNLNHDAMYWYRQDPGQGLRLIYYSQIVNDFQKGDIAEGYSVSREKKESFPLTVTSAQKNPTAFYLCASTAGGPQETQYFGPGTRLLVL.

The gene calls are TRBV18 and TRBJ1-5, with 7 bases matching TRBD1. The trim removed 6 bases at V and 2 bases at J, leaving 1 base unmatched. The CDR3 has 13 amino acids. Looked up from germline, CDR1 is KGHSH and CDR2 is LQKENI. In nucleotides, the CDR3 is TGTGCCAGCTCCGGACAGGGCAATCAGCCCCAGCATTTT. It encodes CASSGQGNQPQHF.

This clone was counted only a few times. The chain is built from TRBV4-3 and TRBJ2-5; no clear D gene. The germline V and J ends were trimmed by 5 bases and 5 bases, with 15 bases remaining between them. The CDR3 totals 14 residues. The V gene's germline CDR1 is LGHNA and CDR2 YSLEER. CDR3 coding DNA: TGCGCCAGCAGCTTCAACTCTGAGTGGGAGACCCAGTACTTC. Translated: CASSFNSEWETQYF.

This chain connects TRBV7-8 to TRBJ1-5, with D perhaps TRBD1 (6 bases). The germline V gene has CDR1 SGHVS and CDR2 FQNEAQ. This CDR3 region has 14 residues. The V end was cut by 5 bases, the J end by 6 bases, with 14 bases between. CDR3 in amino acids: CASSPDTGSQPQHF. CDR3 nucleotides: TGTGCCAGCAGCCCGGACACAGGGAGTCAGCCCCAGCATTTT.

This clone has just one count. The genes are TRBV5-1 and TRBJ1-2; D gene unclear. CDR1 is SGHRS and CDR2 is YFSETQ in the germline V gene. This CDR3 spans 15 amino acids. The V end was cut by 0 bases, the J end by 0 bases, with 9 bases between. CDR3 in DNA: TGCGCCAGCAGCTTGGCCGCACAGTCTAACTATGGCTACACCTTC. It translates to CASSLAAQSNYGYTF.

The chain uses TRBV18 and TRBJ2-1; D might be TRBD2 (6 bases). V lost 2 bases, J lost 0 bases, and 8 bases lay in between. There are 15 residues in the CDR3. CDR1 and CDR2 (germline): KGHSH, LQKENI. The CDR3 DNA sequence: TGTGCCAGCTCACCAACGGGGGTCTCCTACAATGAGCAGTTCTTC. Translation: CASSPTGVSYNEQFF.

The rearrangement links TRBV19 to TRBJ1-1; D might be TRBD1 (5 bases). Germline CDR1 reads LNHDA; CDR2 reads SQIVND (reference sequence). The V end was cut by 9 bases, the J end by 6 bases, with 14 bases between. CDR3 length: 12 residues. CDR3 coding DNA: TGTGCCAGCTCTCCAGGGTTACCTGAAGCTTTCTTT. It encodes CASSPGLPEAFF.

The chain combines TRBV10-3 with TRBJ2-5; 8 bases are a match to TRBD1. Germline trimming cut 0 bases from V and 5 bases from J; bases unmatched to any gene: 11. Germline V gene lookup returns CDR1 ENHRY and CDR2 SYGVKD. This CDR3 comprises 17 residues. DNA for the CDR3: TGTGCCATCAGTGAGTCTGGTGGCAGGGGGCGGTTGGAGACCCAGTACTTC. Amino acid sequence: CAISESGGRGRLETQYF.

This sequence joins TRBV7-9 and TRBJ1-4; D uncertain. The CDR3 consists of 16 residues. The germline V gene has CDR1 SEHNR and CDR2 FQNEAQ (reference sequence). Trimming took 2 bases from V and 4 from J, leaving 14 bases between them. The CDR3 reads CASSLLFGPSNEKLFF. CDR3 in DNA: TGTGCCAGCAGCTTATTGTTCGGTCCTAGTAATGAAAAACTGTTTTTT.

CDR3 in DNA: TGTGCCAGCAGCCCAGCCGCGGGCTCCTACAATGAGCAGTTCTTC. Amino acid sequence: CASSPAAGSYNEQFF. This sequence joins TRBV6-4 and TRBJ2-1; D possibly corresponds to TRBD2 (5 bases). Germline CDR1 and CDR2: MRHNA and SNTAGT. The length of the CDR3 is 15 residues. V was clipped by 6 bases and J by 0 bases, with 12 bases between them.

The V gene is TRBV9, the J gene TRBJ1-1, with D tentatively TRBD1 (6 bases). V was clipped by 0 bases and J by 6 bases, with 15 bases between them. CDR3 length equals 15 residues. Germline CDR1 is SGDLS and CDR2 is YYNGEE. The CDR3 DNA follows: TGTGCCAGCAGCGTAGCCGTCCAGGGGAGGGCTGAAGCTTTCTTT. Its translation: CASSVAVQGRAEAFF. The full variable domain, its missing parts supplied by reference TRBV9 and TRBJ1-1, is DSGVTQTPKHLITATGQRVTLRCSPRSGDLSVYWYQQSLDQGLQFLIQYYNGEERAKGNILERFSAQQFPDLHSELNLSSLELGDSALYFCASSVAVQGRAEAFFGQGTRLTVV.

V usage is TRBV5-6 and J usage is TRBJ2-7, with D perhaps TRBD1 (6 bases). Trimming took 4 bases from V and 0 from J, leaving 8 bases between them. Per the germline V gene, CDR1 is SGHDT and CDR2 is YYEEEE. The CDR3 contains 13 residues. CDR3 protein: CASSMDSSYEQYF. The CDR3 DNA sequence: TGTGCCAGCAGCATGGACAGCTCCTACGAGCAGTACTTC. Using reference TRBV5-6 and TRBJ2-7 for the parts outside the CDR3, the full variable domain is DAGVTQSPTHLIKTRGQQVTLRCSPKSGHDTVSWYQQALGQGPQFIFQYYEEEERQRGNFPDRFSGHQFPNYSSELNVNALLLGDSALYLCASSMDSSYEQYFGPGTRLTVT.

The chain couples TRBV19 to TRBJ2-6, with 8 nucleotides matching TRBD1. Per the germline V gene, CDR1 is LNHDA and CDR2 is SQIVND (reference sequence). The J segment lost 2 bases and the V segment lost 2 bases, leaving 5 bases of the junction unmatched. The CDR3 has 17 residues. CDR3: CASSITGGLAGANVLTF. The CDR3 coding sequence is TGTGCCAGTAGTATAACAGGGGGGTTGGCTGGGGCCAACGTCCTGACTTTC. Drawing the rest from reference TRBV19 and TRBJ2-6, the complete variable domain is DGGITQSPKYLFRKEGQNVTLSCEQNLNHDAMYWYRQDPGQGLRLIYYSQIVNDFQKGDIAEGYSVSREKKESFPLTVTSAQKNPTAFYLCASSITGGLAGANVLTFGAGSRLTVL.

The V call is TRBV9, the J call TRBJ2-2; the match to TRBD1 covers 8 bases. Trimming took 4 bases from V and 6 from J; bases not matched to a gene: 11. The CDR3 spans 16 residues. Germline V gives CDR1 SGDLS, CDR2 YYNGEE. The CDR3 DNA reads as TGTGCCAGCAGCTCTACCCCGGACAGGGACCCCGGGGAGCTGTTTTTT. This gives the protein CASSSTPDRDPGELFF.

This clone occurred once. This sequence joins TRBV19 and TRBJ2-3, with TRBD1 matching 10 bases. This CDR3 comprises 13 residues. Germline trimming cut 5 bases from V and 8 bases from J; bases unmatched to any gene: 4. The germline CDR1 and CDR2 sequences are LNHDA and SQIVND (reference sequence). The CDR3 nucleotides read TGTGCCAGTAGTGACAGGGGGCAGGGTACGCAGTATTTT. Amino acids: CASSDRGQGTQYF.

This clone was seen only once. The rearrangement links TRBV9 to TRBJ1-2, with TRBD1 matching 11 bases. V shed 0 bases, J shed 7 bases, and the junction held 8 bases outside the gene matches. The CDR3 sequence is 16 residues long. The V gene's germline CDR1 is SGDLS and CDR2 YYNGEE. CDR3 residues: CASSVGLGQGAGGYTF. The DNA for the CDR3 is TGTGCCAGCAGCGTAGGATTAGGACAGGGGGCGGGTGGCTACACCTTC.

This clone showed up just a few times. V gene TRBV29-1 combines with J gene TRBJ2-7, with D possibly TRBD2 on 6 matching bases. Germline values: CDR1 SQVTM, CDR2 ANQGSEA. The CDR3 has 12 residues. V was shortened by 6 bases and J by 3 bases, with 12 bases between the two germline ends. CDR3 loop: CSVAGGGYEQYF. The CDR3 DNA sequence: TGCAGCGTGGCCGGGGGTGGCTACGAGCAGTACTTC.

The chain combines TRBV27 with TRBJ2-7; TRBD1 agrees at 7 bases. The CDR3 contains 13 residues. J lost 6 bases, V lost 6 bases, and 8 bases had no gene match. Germline V gives CDR1 MNHEY, CDR2 SMNVEV (reference sequence). This chain's CDR3 is CASSQTGQFEQYF. The DNA of the CDR3 is TGTGCCAGCAGCCAGACGGGACAGTTCGAGCAGTACTTC.

The chain is built from TRBV6-2 or TRBV6-3 and TRBJ1-2; TRBD1 matches at 7 bases. Germline-derived CDR1 and CDR2 are MNHEY and SVGEGT. This CDR3 has 14 residues. V gave up 2 bases and J gave up 7 bases; unmatched junction bases: 7. The CDR3, as DNA: TGTGCCAGCAGTTACCTACAGGGGAGTGGTGGCTACACCTTC. This codes for CASSYLQGSGGYTF.

The CDR3 DNA sequence: TGTGCCAGCAGCTTTTCCCGCACCGGGGAGCTGTTTTTT. Encoded protein: CASSFSRTGELFF. The chain uses TRBV11-3 and TRBJ2-2; D not resolved. The CDR3 consists of 13 residues. Germline V gene lookup returns CDR1 SGHNT and CDR2 YENEEA. Between the trimmed V and J ends, which lost 3 bases and 4 bases, there was a span of 6 bases.

The rearrangement uses TRBV5-8 and TRBJ1-1, with TRBD1 matching over 7 bases. V trimming: 1 base; J trimming: 5 bases; junction bases outside the gene matches: 2. Looked up from germline, CDR1 is SGHTS and CDR2 is YDEGEE. The CDR3 sequence is 13 residues long. CDR3 DNA sequence: TGTGCCAGCAGCTTGCCAGGGGGGACTGAAGCTTTCTTT. Translating it yields CASSLPGGTEAFF.

CDR3 in amino acids: CASAGKLFF. DNA for the CDR3: TGTGCCAGCGCGGGGAAACTGTTTTTT. The V and J genes are TRBV21-1 and TRBJ1-4. TRBV21-1 constitutes a pseudogene. CDR3 size: 9 residues.

This chain uses TRBV7-6 with TRBJ1-4; 7 positions agree with TRBD1. The V segment lost 4 bases and the J segment 4 bases; nucleotides outside the gene matches: 9. This CDR3 spans 16 amino acids. Germline assignment: CDR1 SGHVS and CDR2 FNYEAQ. The CDR3 DNA is TGTGCCAGCAGCTCCTACAGGGGACGGAATAATGAAAAACTGTTTTTT. This translates into CASSSYRGRNNEKLFF.